A selection of T cell receptor beta chains follows, all from one sample in a study of OX40 agonist ivuxolimab in advanced cancers. Using immunoSEQ multiplex PCR, the repertoire was profiled, and TCRdb retains in-frame clones only, with some absent. The table records under 65,000 clones, approximately 90% of them present only once. Sequenced material: CD4+ or CD8+ T cells sorted from blood, taken in a trial of the OX40 agonist ivuxolimab. These receptors were collected from an adult with an advanced solid tumor such as melanoma, head and neck, liver or kidney cancer. CDR3s include the opening cysteine and the closing phenylalanine or tryptophan. A D gene is named only where the DNA matches it firmly. For some rows the clone size is stated as once, few or many, or as a class when expanded; others skip it.

>TRBV29-1|medium-sized|-|14|TRBJ1-1
TGCAGCGTTGTAAAAACAGGAAGGAACACTGAAGCTTTCTTT
CSVVKTGRNTEAFF
>TRBV29-1|-|-|14|TRBJ2-3
TGCAGCGCGGCCGGGTCCACATTCACAGATACGCAGTATTTT
CSAAGSTFTDTQYF
>TRBV23-1|-|-|11|TRBJ1-5
TGCGCCAGCAGTCATGTGGGAGATAATCATTTT
CASSHVGDNHF
>TRBV11-3|once|-|15|TRBJ2-3
TGTGCCAGCAGCCCACAGGGTGGTAAAGGAGATACGCAGTATTTT
CASSPQGGKGDTQYF
>TRBV4-3|-|-|13|TRBJ1-5
TGCGCCAGCAGCCAAGGGAGGGGTCAGCCCCAGCATTTT
CASSQGRGQPQHF
>TRBV9|-|TRBD1|15|TRBJ1-4
TGTGCCAGCACCCAAGGGTCGGGACAGAATGAAAAACTGTTTTTT
CASTQGSGQNEKLFF
>TRBV27|-|-|14|TRBJ1-4
TGTGCCAGCAGTCCGGCGGGCGGTTATGAAAAACTGTTTTTT
CASSPAGGYEKLFF
>TRBV18|few|-|15|TRBJ2-7
TGTGCCAGCTCAGCTGGCCCCTTCCCCACCTACGAGCAGTACTTC
CASSAGPFPTYEQYF
>TRBV18|-|-|14|TRBJ2-5
TGTGCCAGCTCACCCTCGGGGGCGCAAGAGACCCAGTACTTC
CASSPSGAQETQYF
>TRBV7-9|-|TRBD2|15|TRBJ2-3
TGTGCCAGCAGTCGGGTGGGAGGGAAAGCAGATACGCAGTATTTT
CASSRVGGKADTQYF
>TRBV10-3|-|TRBD2|14|TRBJ2-7
TGTGCCATAATGAGGACTAGCGGTACCTACGAGCAGTACTTC
CAIMRTSGTYEQYF
>TRBV28|-|TRBD1|14|TRBJ1-2
TGTGCCAGCAGGGGACAGGGGATCGAGTATGGCTACACCTTC
CASRGQGIEYGYTF
>TRBV6-5|-|TRBD2|14|TRBJ2-1
TGTGCCAGCAGTTACAGGCTAGCGGACAATGAGCAGTTCTTC
CASSYRLADNEQFF
>TRBV10-3|-|TRBD2|17|TRBJ2-3
TGTGCCATCAGTGATTGGACTAGCGGGAGAGGCACAGATACGCAGTATTTT
CAISDWTSGRGTDTQYF
>TRBV7-6|-|TRBD2|15|TRBJ2-1
TGTGCCAGCCGCAGACTAGCGGAGCGGGGGAATGAGCAGTTCTTC
CASRRLAERGNEQFF
>TRBV5-8|-|TRBD1|15|TRBJ1-2
TGTGCCAGCAGCTCCGACAGGGTGGTGGGCTATGGCTACACCTTC
CASSSDRVVGYGYTF
>TRBV2|-|-|12|TRBJ2-3
TGTGCCAGCAGCGTGTGGACAGATACGCAGTATTTT
CASSVWTDTQYF
>TRBV19|-|TRBD2|16|TRBJ2-3
TGTGCCAGTAAAGTTCTAGCGGGAGACCCTCCAGATACGCAGTATTTT
CASKVLAGDPPDTQYF
>TRBV6-1|-|-|12|TRBJ2-7
TGTGCCAGCAGTGAGCTCGGGGACGAGCAGTACTTC
CASSELGDEQYF
>TRBV15|-|TRBD1|14|TRBJ2-4
TGTGCCACCAGCAGAGGGCAGGGGGCGGACATTCAGTACTTC
CATSRGQGADIQYF
>TRBV28|-|-|11|TRBJ2-1
TGTGCCAGCAGAACCGGGACAGAGCAGTTCTTC
CASRTGTEQFF
>TRBV28|-|TRBD1|16|TRBJ1-4
TGTGCCAGCAGCACCCCGTCGGGGACAGGGGTGGAAAAACTGTTTTTT
CASSTPSGTGVEKLFF
>TRBV6-1|-|TRBD2|13|TRBJ2-7
TGTGCCAGCAGTCAGCGGGAGGGTGGGGAGCAGTACTTC
CASSQREGGEQYF
>TRBV7-2|-|-|16|TRBJ1-4
TGTGCCAGCAGCTTAGAGGGCGGGGGAACTAATGAAAAACTGTTTTTT
CASSLEGGGTNEKLFF
>TRBV5-1|-|TRBD1|15|TRBJ1-1
TGCGCCAGCAGCTTGTCGGGACAGACGAACACTGAAGCTTTCTTT
CASSLSGQTNTEAFF
>TRBV7-2|-|-|14|TRBJ1-1
TGTGCCAGCAGCTGGGGACAAGCAAACACTGAAGCTTTCTTT
CASSWGQANTEAFF
>TRBV25-1|-|-|14|TRBJ2-7
TGTGCCAGCAGCCCTTCATGGGGTTCCTACGAGCAGTACTTC
CASSPSWGSYEQYF
>TRBV4-2|-|-|15|TRBJ2-1
TGTGCCAGCAGCCAAGGAGGGATCTCCTACAATGAGCAGTTCTTC
CASSQGGISYNEQFF
>TRBV19|-|TRBD1|13|TRBJ2-1
TGTGCCAGCCGGACAGGCTCCTACAATGAGCAGTTCTTC
CASRTGSYNEQFF
>TRBV4-3|once|TRBD2|17|TRBJ2-3
TGCGCCAGCAGCCAAGAAACCCTAGCGGGAGGAGGAGATACGCAGTATTTT
CASSQETLAGGGDTQYF
>TRBV5-8|-|-|14|TRBJ2-5
TGTGCCAGCAGCTTGGTGGGACCACCGGAGACCCAGTACTTC
CASSLVGPPETQYF
>TRBV19|-|-|14|TRBJ1-5
TGTGCCAGTAGTATCTTTGTGGGGGATCAGCCCCAGCATTTT
CASSIFVGDQPQHF
>TRBV2|-|-|12|TRBJ1-1
TGTGCGACCACAGGGTCGAACACTGAAGCTTTCTTT
CATTGSNTEAFF
>TRBV10-2|-|TRBD2|16|TRBJ2-3
TGCGCCAGCAGTGAGACCAGTCTTGGGGGGGGAGATACGCAGTATTTT
CASSETSLGGGDTQYF
>TRBV4-2|-|TRBD1|15|TRBJ2-2
TGTGCCAGCAGCCAGGCAGACAGGGGAAGCGGGGAGCTGTTTTTT
CASSQADRGSGELFF
>TRBV10-3|-|TRBD2|15|TRBJ2-1
TGTGCCACCACCCTAGCGGGAGCGCAATCAGGGGAGCAGTTCTTC
CATTLAGAQSGEQFF
>TRBV7-7|once|TRBD1|12|TRBJ2-2
TGTGCTAGCAGCTCTACAGGGGGTATGCTGTTTTTT
CASSSTGGMLFF